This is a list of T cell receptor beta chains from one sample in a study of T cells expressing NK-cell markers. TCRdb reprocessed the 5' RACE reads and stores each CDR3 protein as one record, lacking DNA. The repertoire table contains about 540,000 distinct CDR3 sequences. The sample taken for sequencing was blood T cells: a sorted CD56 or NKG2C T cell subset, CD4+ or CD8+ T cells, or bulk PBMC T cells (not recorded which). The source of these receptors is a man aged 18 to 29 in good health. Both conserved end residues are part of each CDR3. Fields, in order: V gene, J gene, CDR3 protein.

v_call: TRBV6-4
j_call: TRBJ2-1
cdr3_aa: CASSDSSGRANEQFF

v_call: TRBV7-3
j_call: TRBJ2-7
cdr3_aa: CASSPTKGGRSSYEQYF

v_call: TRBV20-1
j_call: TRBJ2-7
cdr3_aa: CSARDEDEQYF

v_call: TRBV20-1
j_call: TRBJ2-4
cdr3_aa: CSARRGGPGTVKNIQYF

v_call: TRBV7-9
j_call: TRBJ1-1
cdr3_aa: CASGGNTEAFF

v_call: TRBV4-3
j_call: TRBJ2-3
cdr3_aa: CASSQGSAGVGDTQYF

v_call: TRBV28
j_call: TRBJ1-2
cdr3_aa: CASSFTVDGYTF

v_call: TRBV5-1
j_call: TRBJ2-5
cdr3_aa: CASSPGTSGEWETQYF

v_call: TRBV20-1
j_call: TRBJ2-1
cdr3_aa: CSAGTLTYNEQFF

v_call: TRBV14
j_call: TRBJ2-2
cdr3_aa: CASSRKQGRFTGELFF

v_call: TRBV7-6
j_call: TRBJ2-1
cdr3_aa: CASSPHGDGSYNEQFF

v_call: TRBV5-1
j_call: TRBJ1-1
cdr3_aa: CASSLEVQVTDEAFF

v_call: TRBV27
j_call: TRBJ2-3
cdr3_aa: CASSFVTYTDTQYF

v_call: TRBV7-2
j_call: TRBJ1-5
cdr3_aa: CASSLVGAVGNQPQHF

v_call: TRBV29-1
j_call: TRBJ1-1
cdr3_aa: CSVNTALVAFF

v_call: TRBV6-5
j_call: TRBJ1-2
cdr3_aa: CASSSGGGRGYTF

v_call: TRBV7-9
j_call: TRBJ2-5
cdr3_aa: CAAGDVQGETQYF

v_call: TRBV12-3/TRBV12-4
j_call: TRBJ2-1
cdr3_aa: CASRWQANNEQFF

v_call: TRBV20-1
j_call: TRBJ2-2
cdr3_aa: CSARGLDGELFF

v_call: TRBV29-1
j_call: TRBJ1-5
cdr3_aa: CSSGRGQCAEPQHF

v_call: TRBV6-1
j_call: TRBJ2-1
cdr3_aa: CATRGWAGDSYNEQFF

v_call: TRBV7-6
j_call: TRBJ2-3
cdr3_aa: CASSLQASNTDTQYF

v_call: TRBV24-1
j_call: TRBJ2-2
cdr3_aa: CATSDLNRENTGELFF

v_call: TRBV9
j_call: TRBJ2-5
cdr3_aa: CASSFSPRETQYF

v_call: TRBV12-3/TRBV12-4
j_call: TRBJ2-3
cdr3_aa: CASSFQGIRGTDTQYF

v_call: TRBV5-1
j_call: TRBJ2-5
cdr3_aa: CASSSRLAHQETQYF

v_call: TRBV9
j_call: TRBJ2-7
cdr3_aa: CASSASGKSVSYEQYF

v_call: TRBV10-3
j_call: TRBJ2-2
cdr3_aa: CAISLNTINTGELFF

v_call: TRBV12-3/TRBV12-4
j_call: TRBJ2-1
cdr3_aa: CASSLFGTSSYNEQFF

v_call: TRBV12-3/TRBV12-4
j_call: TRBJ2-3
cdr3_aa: CASSPLSGRDTDTQYF

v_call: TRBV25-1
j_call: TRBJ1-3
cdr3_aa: CASSTTGGNTIYF

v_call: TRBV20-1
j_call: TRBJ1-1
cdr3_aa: CSATRGQEAFF

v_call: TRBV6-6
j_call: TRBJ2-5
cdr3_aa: CASSLRVRETQYF

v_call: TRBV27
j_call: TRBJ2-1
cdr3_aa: CATMADFNNEQFF

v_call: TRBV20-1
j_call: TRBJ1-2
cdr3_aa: CSAPGTGGYTF

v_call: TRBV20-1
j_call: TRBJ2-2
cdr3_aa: CSARGQVGTGELFF

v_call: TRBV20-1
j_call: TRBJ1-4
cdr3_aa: CSALASSVKLFF

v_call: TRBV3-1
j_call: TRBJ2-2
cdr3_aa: CASSQLGGAGELFF

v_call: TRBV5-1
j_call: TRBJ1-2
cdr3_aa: CASSLVLGGNGYTF

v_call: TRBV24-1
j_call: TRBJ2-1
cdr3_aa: CATSDLSRTGGRYEQFF

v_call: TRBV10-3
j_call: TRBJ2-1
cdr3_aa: CAISLGLADYNEQFF

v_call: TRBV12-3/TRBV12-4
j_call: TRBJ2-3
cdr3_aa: CASSLLAGGPDTQYF